This T cell receptor beta chain was identified during a study of T cell changes during pregnancy in multiple sclerosis. TCRdb's table, derived via immunoSEQ multiplex PCR, lists solely in-frame clones and lacks some. The table lists 40,000 to 55,000 clones, 85% to 95% of them singletons. V gave up 2 bases and J gave up 0 bases, with 11 bases separating them. CDR3 length equals 15 residues. The chain recombines TRBV5-3 with TRBJ2-5; D might be TRBD2 (5 bases). TRBV5-3 is marked as an open reading frame, function uncertain. This specimen consisted of CD4+ T cells from peripheral blood mononuclear cells, obtained in the third trimester of pregnancy. This sequence was found in a female donor with multiple sclerosis, enrolled in a pregnancy study. The CDR3: CARSLRRRYQETQYF. CDR3 DNA: TGTGCCAGAAGCTTACGGCGGAGGTACCAAGAGACCCAGTACTTC.